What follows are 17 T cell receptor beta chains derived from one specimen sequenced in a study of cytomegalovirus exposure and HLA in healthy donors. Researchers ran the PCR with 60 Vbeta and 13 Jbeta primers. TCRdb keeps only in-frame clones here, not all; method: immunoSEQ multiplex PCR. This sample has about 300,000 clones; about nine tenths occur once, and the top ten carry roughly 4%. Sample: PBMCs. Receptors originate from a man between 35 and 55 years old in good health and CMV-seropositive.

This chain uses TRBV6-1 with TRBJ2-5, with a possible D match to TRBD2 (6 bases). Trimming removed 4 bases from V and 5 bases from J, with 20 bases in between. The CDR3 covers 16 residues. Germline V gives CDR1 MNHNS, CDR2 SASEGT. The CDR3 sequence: CASSGPGLGLGETQYF. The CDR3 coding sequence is TGTGCCAGCAGTGGGCCGGGACTGGGGCTCGGGGAGACCCAGTACTTC.

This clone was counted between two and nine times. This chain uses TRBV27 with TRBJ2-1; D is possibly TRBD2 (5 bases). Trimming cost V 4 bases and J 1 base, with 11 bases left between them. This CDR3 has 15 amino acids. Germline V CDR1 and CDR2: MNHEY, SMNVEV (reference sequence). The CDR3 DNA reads TGTGCCAGCAGTTCCCCCCAGCGGTCCTACAATGAGCAGTTCTTC. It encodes CASSSPQRSYNEQFF.

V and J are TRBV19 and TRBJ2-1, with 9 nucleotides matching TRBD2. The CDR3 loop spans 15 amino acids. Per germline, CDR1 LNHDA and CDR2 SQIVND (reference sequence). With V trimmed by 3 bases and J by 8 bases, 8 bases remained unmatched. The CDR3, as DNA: TGTGCCAGTAGTATCTCCGCGGGAGGGCCCCATGAGCAGTTCTTC. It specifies CASSISAGGPHEQFF.

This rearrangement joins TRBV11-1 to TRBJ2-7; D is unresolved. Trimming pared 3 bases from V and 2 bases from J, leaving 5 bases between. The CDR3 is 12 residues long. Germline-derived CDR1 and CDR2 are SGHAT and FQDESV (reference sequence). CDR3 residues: CASSLTPYEQYF. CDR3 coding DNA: TGTGCCAGCAGCTTGACACCCTACGAGCAGTACTTC.

The CDR3 sequence: CASSPQTGGTNQPQHF. The CDR3, as DNA: TGTGCCAGCTCACCCCAGACAGGGGGTACCAATCAGCCCCAGCATTTT. The V and J genes are TRBV18 and TRBJ1-5; 9 nucleotides match TRBD1. Germline V lookup: CDR1 KGHSH, CDR2 LQKENI. CDR3 size: 16 residues. With V trimmed by 3 bases and J by 3 bases, 6 bases remained unmatched.

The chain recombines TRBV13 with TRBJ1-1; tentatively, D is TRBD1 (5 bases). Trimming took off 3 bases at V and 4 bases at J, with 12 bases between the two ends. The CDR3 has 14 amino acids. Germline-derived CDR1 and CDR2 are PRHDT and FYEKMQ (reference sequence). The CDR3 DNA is TGTGCCAGCAGCTTCCGAACCGGGGGCACTGAAGCTTTCTTT. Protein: CASSFRTGGTEAFF.

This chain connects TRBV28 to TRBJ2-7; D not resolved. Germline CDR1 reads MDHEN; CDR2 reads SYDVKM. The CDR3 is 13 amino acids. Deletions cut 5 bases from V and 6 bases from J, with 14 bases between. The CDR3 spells CASSPVGVSEQYF. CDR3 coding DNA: TGTGCCAGCAGTCCCGTTGGAGTAAGCGAGCAGTACTTC.

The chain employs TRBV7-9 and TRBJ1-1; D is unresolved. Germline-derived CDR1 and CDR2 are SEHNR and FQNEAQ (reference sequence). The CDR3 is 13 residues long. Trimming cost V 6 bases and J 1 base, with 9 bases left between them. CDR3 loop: CASSAVENTEAFF. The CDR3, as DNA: TGTGCCAGCAGTGCGGTAGAGAACACTGAAGCTTTCTTT.

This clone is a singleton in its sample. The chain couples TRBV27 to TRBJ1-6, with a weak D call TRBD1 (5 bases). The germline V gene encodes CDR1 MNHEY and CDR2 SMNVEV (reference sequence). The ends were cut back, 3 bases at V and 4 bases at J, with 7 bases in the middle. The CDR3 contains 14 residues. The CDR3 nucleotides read TGTGCCAGCAGTTTCCGACAGTATAATTCACCCCTCCACTTT. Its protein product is CASSFRQYNSPLHF.

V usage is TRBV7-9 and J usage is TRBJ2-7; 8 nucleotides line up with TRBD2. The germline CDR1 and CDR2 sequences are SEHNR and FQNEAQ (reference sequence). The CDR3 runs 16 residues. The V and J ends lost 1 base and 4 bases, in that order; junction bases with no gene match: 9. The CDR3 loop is CASSLDVGREVYEQYF. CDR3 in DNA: TGTGCCAGCAGCTTAGACGTTGGGCGGGAGGTGTACGAGCAGTACTTC.

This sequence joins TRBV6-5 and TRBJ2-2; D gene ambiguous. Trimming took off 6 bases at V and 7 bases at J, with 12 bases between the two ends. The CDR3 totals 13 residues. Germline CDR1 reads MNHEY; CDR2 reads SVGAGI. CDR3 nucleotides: TGTGCCAGCAGCCAGTCGCGCGGCGGGGAGCTGTTTTTT. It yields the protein CASSQSRGGELFF.

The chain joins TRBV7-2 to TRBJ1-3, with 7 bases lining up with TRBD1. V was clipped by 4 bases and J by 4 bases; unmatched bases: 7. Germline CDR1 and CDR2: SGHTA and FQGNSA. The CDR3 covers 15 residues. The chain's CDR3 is CASSSRQGYGNTIYF. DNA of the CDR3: TGTGCCAGCAGCTCACGACAGGGATACGGAAACACCATATATTTT.

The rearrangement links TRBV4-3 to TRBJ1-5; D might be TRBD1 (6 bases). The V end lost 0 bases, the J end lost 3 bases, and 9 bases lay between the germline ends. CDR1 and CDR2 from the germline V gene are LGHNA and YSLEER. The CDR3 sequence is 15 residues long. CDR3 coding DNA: TGCGCCAGCAGCCAAGACGGACAGTACAATCAGCCCCAGCATTTT. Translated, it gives CASSQDGQYNQPQHF.

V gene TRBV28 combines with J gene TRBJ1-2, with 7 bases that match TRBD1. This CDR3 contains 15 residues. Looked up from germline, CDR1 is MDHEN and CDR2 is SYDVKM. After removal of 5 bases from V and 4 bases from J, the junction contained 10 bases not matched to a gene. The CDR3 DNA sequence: TGTGCCAGCAGTCGGGGGACACAGGGGATCTATGGCTACACCTTC. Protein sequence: CASSRGTQGIYGYTF.

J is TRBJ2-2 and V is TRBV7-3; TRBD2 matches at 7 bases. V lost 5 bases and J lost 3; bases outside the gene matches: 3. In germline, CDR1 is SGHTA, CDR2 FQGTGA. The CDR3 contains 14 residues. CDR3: CASSPTSDTGELFF. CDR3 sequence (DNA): TGTGCCAGCAGCCCAACTAGCGACACCGGGGAGCTGTTTTTT.

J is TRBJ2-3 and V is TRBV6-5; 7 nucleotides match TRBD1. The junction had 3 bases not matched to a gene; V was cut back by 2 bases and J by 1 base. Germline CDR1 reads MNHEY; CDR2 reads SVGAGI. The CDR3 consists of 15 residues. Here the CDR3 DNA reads TGTGCCAGCAGTTACGCTACAGGGGGCACAGATACGCAGTATTTT. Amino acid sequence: CASSYATGGTDTQYF.

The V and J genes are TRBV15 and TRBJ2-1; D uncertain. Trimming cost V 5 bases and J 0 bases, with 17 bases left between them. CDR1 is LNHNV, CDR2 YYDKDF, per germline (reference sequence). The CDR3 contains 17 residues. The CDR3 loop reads CATSDPARFSSYNEQFF. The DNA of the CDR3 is TGTGCCACCAGCGATCCGGCCAGGTTTAGCTCCTACAATGAGCAGTTCTTC.